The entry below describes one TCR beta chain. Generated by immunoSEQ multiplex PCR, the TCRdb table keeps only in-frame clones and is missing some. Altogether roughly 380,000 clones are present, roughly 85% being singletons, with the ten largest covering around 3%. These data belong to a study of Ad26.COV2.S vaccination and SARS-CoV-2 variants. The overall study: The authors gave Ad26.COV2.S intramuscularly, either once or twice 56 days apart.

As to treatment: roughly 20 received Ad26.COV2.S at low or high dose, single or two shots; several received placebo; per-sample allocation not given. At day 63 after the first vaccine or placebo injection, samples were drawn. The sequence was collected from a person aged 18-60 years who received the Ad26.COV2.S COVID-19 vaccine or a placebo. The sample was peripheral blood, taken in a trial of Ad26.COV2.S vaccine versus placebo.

CDR3 DNA: TGTGCCAGCAGTTACTCGATTCCGGGACCTACCTACGAGCAGTACTTC. This gives the protein CASSYSIPGPTYEQYF. V is TRBV6-5 and J is TRBJ2-7, with D perhaps TRBD1 or TRBD2 (5 bases each). Germline V gene sequence: CDR1 MNHEY, CDR2 SVGAGI. Between the trimmed V and J ends, which lost 0 bases and 2 bases, there was a span of 14 bases. CDR3 length: 16 amino acids.